The source of this T cell receptor (beta chain) is a study of control samples from healthy donors and cancer patients. The data were produced by immunoSEQ multiplex PCR, yet TCRdb's version contains in-frame clones alone and is incomplete. This table holds roughly 120,000 clones, roughly 89% found once. Sequenced material: blood. The sequence derives from a woman between 50 and 59 years old in good health.

Here the CDR3 reads CASSLYQLNSNQPQHF. In DNA, the CDR3 is TGTGCCAGCAGCTTGTATCAGTTGAATAGCAATCAGCCCCAGCATTTT. The chain links TRBV5-6 to TRBJ1-5; D is undetermined. The length of the CDR3 is 16 residues. Germline assignment: CDR1 SGHDT and CDR2 YYEEEE. Trimming removed 1 base at V and 0 bases at J, with 11 bases between.